This T cell receptor beta chain is drawn from a study of T cell responses to AZD1222 COVID-19 vaccine. Study-level points and caveats: Seropositive at baseline were only six AZD1222 recipients.

Sequenced by immunoSEQ multiplex PCR; TCRdb stores in-frame clones only, minus some. The table lists over 100,000 clones, around 84% of them singletons. About this clone: Its antigen is not known.

V was cut by 3 bases and J by 4 bases, with 2 bases left in between. Germline-derived CDR1 and CDR2 are SGDLS and YYNGEE. The CDR3 covers 11 residues. The rearrangement links TRBV9 to TRBJ2-1, with D uncertain. The clonotype was recovered from an adult in good health. Material: peripheral blood, obtained on day 0 of AZD1222 vaccination. The CDR3 is CASSGYNEQFF. CDR3 DNA sequence: TGTGCCAGCAGCGGATACAATGAGCAGTTCTTC.